The clone carrying this T cell receptor beta chain occurred many times. The antigen is undetermined. The sample is drawn from a study of T cell repertoires in cytomegalovirus infection. Germline V gene sequence: CDR1 SGHVS, CDR2 FQNEAQ. Trimming cost V 2 bases and J 10 bases; bases outside gene matches: 5. The CDR3 has 12 residues. TCRdb re-called the reads with MiXCR, one entry per CDR3 protein. Among under 50,000 distinct CDR3 sequences, roughly 20% were seen once, and the ten largest hold about 18%. This chain connects TRBV7-8 to TRBJ2-7; TRBD2 agrees at 7 bases. The receptor's source is a human donor in good health (CMV status not recorded). Some clones in this sample may be carry-over from other donors' samples. Sequencing was carried out using PBMCs, sequenced either directly or after in vitro stimulation (not recorded which). DNA for the CDR3: TGTGCCAGCAGCTTAAAGGGGACTATACAGTACTTC. This codes for CASSLKGTIQYF.